The source of this TCR beta chain is a study of tumor-infiltrating lymphocytes in localized non-small cell lung cancer. Study-level background: Tumor tissue and non-adjacent uninvolved lung came from each patient.

As for this clone: The target antigen is unknown.

The germline V gene has CDR1 SGHTS and CDR2 YDEGEE. The CDR3 has 14 residues. The V end was cut by 0 bases, the J end by 3 bases, with 7 bases between. Using immunoSEQ multiplex PCR, the repertoire was profiled, and TCRdb retains in-frame clones only, with some absent. The table records approximately 17,000 clones, approximately 73% of them present only once. Study results and limitations: Not all patients were TCR sequenced, owing to tissue quantity. Higher tumor T cell infiltration than in uninvolved lung was supported by TCRbeta sequencing.

This chain uses TRBV5-8 with TRBJ1-5; D uncertain. The clonotype was recovered from a human donor with non-small cell lung cancer. Specimen: lung tumor tissue. In nucleotides, the CDR3 is TGTGCCAGCAGCTTGGGGGTCCCCAATCAGCCCCAGCATTTT. It yields the protein CASSLGVPNQPQHF.